This T cell receptor (beta chain) was sequenced in a study of a mutant IDH1 vaccine in newly diagnosed glioma. Turning to this clone: Antigen: not known.

With 0 bases removed from V and 0 bases from J, the gap between germline ends came to 10 bases. The germline CDR1 and CDR2 sequences are SGHKS and YYEKEE (reference sequence). CDR3 size: 16 residues. Noted time point: week 11, during vaccination. Every single dose of the vaccine, 300 ug of mutant IDH1 20-mer peptide, came with topical imiquimod. Sequencing was performed with immunoSEQ multiplex PCR; in TCRdb, only in-frame clones are kept and a portion is missing. The table lists about 24,000 clones, around 80% of them singletons. The receptor was derived from a man aged 40-49 years with glioma. Sample: PBMCs, taken from a glioma patient whose treatment included an IDH1 peptide vaccine. The rearrangement links TRBV5-5 to TRBJ2-1, with no clear D. The CDR3 DNA is TGTGCCAGCAGCTTGGCCGTCGCCTCCTCCTACAATGAGCAGTTCTTC. Protein: CASSLAVASSYNEQFF.